This TCR beta chain was documented in a study of cytomegalovirus exposure and HLA in healthy donors. Worth noting for this clone: The antigen remains undetermined.

Study-level findings and limits: It is likely that the observed cluster of highly shared sequence variants was a sequencing artifact.

Researchers ran the PCR with 60 Vbeta and 13 Jbeta primers. Data came from immunoSEQ multiplex PCR; TCRdb stores just in-frame clones and leaves some out. The sample carries roughly 120,000 clones, roughly 81% recorded once. This clonotype was sampled from a woman aged 25 to 45 in good health and CMV-seronegative. Sequencing input: PBMCs.

The CDR3, as DNA: TGCGCCAGCAGCCGGACTAGCGCCACAGATACGCAGTATTTT. Translation gives CASSRTSATDTQYF. V usage is TRBV5-1 and J usage is TRBJ2-3; 9 bases line up with TRBD2. V shed 4 bases and J 2 bases; nucleotides not matched to a gene: 2. CDR3 length equals 14 residues. Per germline, CDR1 SGHRS and CDR2 YFSETQ. The full variable domain, in which reference TRBV5-1 and TRBJ2-3 provide the parts outside the CDR3, is KAGVTQTPRYLIKTRGQQVTLSCSPISGHRSVSWYQQTPGQGLQFLFEYFSETQRNKGNFPGRFSGRQFSNSRSEMNVSTLELGDSALYLCASSRTSATDTQYFGPGTRLTVL.